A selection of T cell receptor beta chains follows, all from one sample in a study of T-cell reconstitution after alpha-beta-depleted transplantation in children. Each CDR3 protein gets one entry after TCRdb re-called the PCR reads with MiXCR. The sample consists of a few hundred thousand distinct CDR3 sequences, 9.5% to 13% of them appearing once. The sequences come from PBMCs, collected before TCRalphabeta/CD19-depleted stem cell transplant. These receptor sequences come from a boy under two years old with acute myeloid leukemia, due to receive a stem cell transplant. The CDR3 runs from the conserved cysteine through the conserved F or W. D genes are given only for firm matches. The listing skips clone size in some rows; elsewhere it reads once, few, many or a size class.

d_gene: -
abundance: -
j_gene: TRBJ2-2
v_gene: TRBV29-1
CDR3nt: TGCAGCGTTGGATACACCGGGGAGCTGTTTTTT
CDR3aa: CSVGYTGELFF

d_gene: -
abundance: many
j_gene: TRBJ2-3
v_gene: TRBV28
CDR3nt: TGTGCCAGCAGTGGGGCCGTATACACAGATACGCAGTATTTT
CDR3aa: CASSGAVYTDTQYF

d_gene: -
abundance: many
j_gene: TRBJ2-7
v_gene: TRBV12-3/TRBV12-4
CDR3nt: TGTGCCAGCAGTTTTGGAGGGGACGAGCAGTACTTC
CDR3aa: CASSFGGDEQYF

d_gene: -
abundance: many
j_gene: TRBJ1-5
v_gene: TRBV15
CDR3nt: TGTGCCACCAGCCGCCTAAGCAATCAGCCCCAGCATTTT
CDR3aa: CATSRLSNQPQHF

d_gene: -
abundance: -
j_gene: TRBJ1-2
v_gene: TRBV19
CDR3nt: TGTGCCAGTAGTATTGGTGGGGTGCCCGCCCGGGGCTACACCTTC
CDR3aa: CASSIGGVPARGYTF

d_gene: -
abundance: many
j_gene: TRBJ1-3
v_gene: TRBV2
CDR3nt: TGTGCCAGCAGTTCCTCCGGGTCCCGCTCTGGAAACACCATATATTTT
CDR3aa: CASSSSGSRSGNTIYF

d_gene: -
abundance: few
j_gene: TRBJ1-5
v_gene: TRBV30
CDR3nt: TGTGCCTGGGGTTTTTTGACCGGGCCACTGTATTTT
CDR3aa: CAWGFLTGPLYF

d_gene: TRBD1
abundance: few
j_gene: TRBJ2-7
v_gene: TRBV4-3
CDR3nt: TGCGCCAGCAGCCAAGATCGGGACAGCGTATCCTACGAGCAGTACTTC
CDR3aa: CASSQDRDSVSYEQYF

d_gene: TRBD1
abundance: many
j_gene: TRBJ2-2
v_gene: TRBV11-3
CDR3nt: TGTGCCAGCAGCTGGACAGGGGGCGACAACACCGGGGAGCTGTTTTTT
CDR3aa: CASSWTGGDNTGELFF

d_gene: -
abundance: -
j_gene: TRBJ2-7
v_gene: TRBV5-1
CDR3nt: TGCGCCAGCGGCCACGGGGGAACCTACGAGCAGTACTTC
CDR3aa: CASGHGGTYEQYF

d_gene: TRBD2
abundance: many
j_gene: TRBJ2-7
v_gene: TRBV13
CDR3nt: TGTGCCAGCAGCTTCAGGACTAGCGGGAGGGCTATCGGAGCCTACGAGCAGTACTTC
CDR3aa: CASSFRTSGRAIGAYEQYF

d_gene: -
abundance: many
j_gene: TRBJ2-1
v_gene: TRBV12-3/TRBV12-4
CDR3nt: TGTGCCAGCAGTTTAGCCGTTGGGGTAGCGTACTACAATGAGCAGTTCTTC
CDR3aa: CASSLAVGVAYYNEQFF

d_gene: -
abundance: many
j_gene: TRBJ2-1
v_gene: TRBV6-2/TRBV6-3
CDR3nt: TGTGCCGGATCAGACTTTGCCAGCTCCTACAATGAGCAGTTCTTC
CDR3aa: CAGSDFASSYNEQFF

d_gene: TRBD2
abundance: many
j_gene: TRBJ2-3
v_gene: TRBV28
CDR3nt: TGTGCCAGCAGTTTCCCGCGGACTAGCGGGGTCGATACGCAGTATTTT
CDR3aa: CASSFPRTSGVDTQYF

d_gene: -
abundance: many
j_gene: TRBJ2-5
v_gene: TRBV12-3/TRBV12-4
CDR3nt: TGTGCCAGCAGTTTAGCGGGGGGGCCCGGGGAGACCCAGTACTTC
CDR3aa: CASSLAGGPGETQYF

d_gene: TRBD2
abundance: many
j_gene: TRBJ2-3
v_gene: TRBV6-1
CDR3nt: TGTGCCAGCAGTGACCGGGACTATCCCACAGATACGCAGTATTTT
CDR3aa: CASSDRDYPTDTQYF

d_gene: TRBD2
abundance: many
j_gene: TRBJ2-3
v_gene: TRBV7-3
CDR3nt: TGTGCCAGCAGCTTAACCGGACTAGTAAGCACAGATACGCAGTATTTT
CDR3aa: CASSLTGLVSTDTQYF

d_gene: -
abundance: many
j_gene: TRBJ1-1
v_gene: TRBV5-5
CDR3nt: TGTGCCAGCAGCTTGGGGACAGAGAACACTGAAGCTTTCTTT
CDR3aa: CASSLGTENTEAFF

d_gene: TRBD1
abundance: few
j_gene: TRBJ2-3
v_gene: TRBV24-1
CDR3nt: TGTGCCACCAGTGACCCGGGACAGGGTGGGAAGACAGATACGCAGTATTTT
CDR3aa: CATSDPGQGGKTDTQYF

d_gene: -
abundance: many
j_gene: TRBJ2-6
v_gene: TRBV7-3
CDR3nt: TGTGCCAGCAGGGTCGCTGGGGCCAACGTCCTGACTTTC
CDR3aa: CASRVAGANVLTF

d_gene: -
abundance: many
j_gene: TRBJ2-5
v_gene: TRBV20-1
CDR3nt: TGCAGTGCCATCCTAGCGCGGACCCAGTACTTC
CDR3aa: CSAILARTQYF

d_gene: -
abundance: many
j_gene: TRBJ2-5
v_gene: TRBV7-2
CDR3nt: TGTGCCAGCAGCCCTCGGGCCCCTAGCGTACCACAAGAGACCCAGTACTTC
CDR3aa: CASSPRAPSVPQETQYF

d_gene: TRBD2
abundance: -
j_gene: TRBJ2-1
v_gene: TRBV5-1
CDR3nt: TGCGCCAGCAGCGCCCCCGGACTAGCGGGAGGGCCAGGAGGGTCCTACAATGAGCAGTTCTTC
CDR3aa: CASSAPGLAGGPGGSYNEQFF

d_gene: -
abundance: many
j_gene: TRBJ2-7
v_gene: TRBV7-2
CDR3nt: TGTGCCAGCAGCCCAATAGGGCGGGCCCGCTACGAGCAGTACTTC
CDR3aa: CASSPIGRARYEQYF

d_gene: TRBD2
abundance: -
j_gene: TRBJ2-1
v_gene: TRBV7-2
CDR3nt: TGTGCCAGCAGCAGCCGCCTAGCGGGAAGTAATGAGCAGTTCTTC
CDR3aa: CASSSRLAGSNEQFF

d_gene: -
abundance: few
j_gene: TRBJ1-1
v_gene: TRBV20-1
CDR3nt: TGCAGTGCTCCCAATCAGAGGGACACTGAAGCTTTCTTT
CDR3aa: CSAPNQRDTEAFF

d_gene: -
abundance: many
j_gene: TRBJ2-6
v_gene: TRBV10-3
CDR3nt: TGTGCCATCAGGACACAGGGACCCATCTCTGGGGCCAACGTCCTGACTTTC
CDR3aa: CAIRTQGPISGANVLTF

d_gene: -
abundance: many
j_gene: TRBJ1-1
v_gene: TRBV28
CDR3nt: TGTGCCAGCAGTTTATATCTCGGGAACACTGAAGCTTTCTTT
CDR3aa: CASSLYLGNTEAFF

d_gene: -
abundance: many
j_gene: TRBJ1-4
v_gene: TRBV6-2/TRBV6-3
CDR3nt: TGTGCCAGCAGTTACTCGTCCGGGCTGAAAAAACTGTTTTTT
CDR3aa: CASSYSSGLKKLFF

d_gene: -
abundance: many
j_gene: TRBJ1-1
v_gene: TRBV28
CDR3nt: TGTGCCAGCACCTCCCTTTACCTATACGGAGGGACTGAAGCTTTCTTT
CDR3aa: CASTSLYLYGGTEAFF

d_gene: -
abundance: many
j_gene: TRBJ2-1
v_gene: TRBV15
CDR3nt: TGTGCCACCAGCGAGGGTATACAGGGAACATACAATGAGCAGTTCTTC
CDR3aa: CATSEGIQGTYNEQFF

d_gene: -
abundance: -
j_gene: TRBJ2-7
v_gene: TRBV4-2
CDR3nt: TGTGCCAGGAGCCCGGGACTGAACTCCTACGAGCAGTACTTC
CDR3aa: CARSPGLNSYEQYF

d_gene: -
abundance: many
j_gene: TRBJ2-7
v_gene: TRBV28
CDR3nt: TGTGCCAGCAGTTCCAGGAATTTCTACGAGCAGTACTTC
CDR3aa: CASSSRNFYEQYF

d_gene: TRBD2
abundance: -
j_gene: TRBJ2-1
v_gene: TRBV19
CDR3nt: TGTGCCAGTAGTATAGAAGGCCACGGGAGGGCCGACAATGAGCAGTTCTTC
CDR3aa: CASSIEGHGRADNEQFF

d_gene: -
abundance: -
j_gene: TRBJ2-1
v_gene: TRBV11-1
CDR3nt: TGTGCCAGCAGAATAGAAACATGGGTAGACTACAATGAGCAGTTCTTC
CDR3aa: CASRIETWVDYNEQFF

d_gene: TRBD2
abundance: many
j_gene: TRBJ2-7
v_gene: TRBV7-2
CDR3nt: TGTGCCAGCAGCTTTGGCGGGAGGCCCTACGAGCAGTACTTC
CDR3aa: CASSFGGRPYEQYF

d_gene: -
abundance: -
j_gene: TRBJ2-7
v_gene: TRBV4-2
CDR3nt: TGTGCCAGCAGCCAATTCGACAGTACGCAGCAGTACTTC
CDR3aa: CASSQFDSTQQYF

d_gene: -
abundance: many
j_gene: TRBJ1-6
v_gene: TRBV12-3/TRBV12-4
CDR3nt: TGTGCCAGCAGGGACCCTGGGGATTATAATTCACCCCTCCACTTT
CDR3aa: CASRDPGDYNSPLHF

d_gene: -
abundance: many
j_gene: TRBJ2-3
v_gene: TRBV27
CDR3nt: TGTGCCAGCAGTTTAAAACTCTCCACAGATACGCAGTATTTT
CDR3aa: CASSLKLSTDTQYF

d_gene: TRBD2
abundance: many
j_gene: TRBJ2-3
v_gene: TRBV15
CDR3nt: TGTGCCACCAGCTGGGAAGCGGGGGGCAATGCAGATACGCAGTATTTT
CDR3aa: CATSWEAGGNADTQYF

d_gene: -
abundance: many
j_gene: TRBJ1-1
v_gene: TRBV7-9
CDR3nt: TGTGCCTGGCTGGACCGCACTGAAGCTTTCTTT
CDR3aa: CAWLDRTEAFF

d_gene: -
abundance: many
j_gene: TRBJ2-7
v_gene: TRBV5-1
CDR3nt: TGCGCCAGCAGCTTGACCGCCACCTACGAGCAGTACTTC
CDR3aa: CASSLTATYEQYF

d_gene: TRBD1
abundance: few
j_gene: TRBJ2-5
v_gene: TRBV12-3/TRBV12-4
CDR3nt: TGTGCCAGCAGTCTCGGACAGGGGGAACAGACCCAGTACTTC
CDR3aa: CASSLGQGEQTQYF

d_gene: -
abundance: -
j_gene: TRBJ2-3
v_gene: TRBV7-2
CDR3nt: TGTGCCAGCAGCCCCCAGTTTGGCACAGATACGCAGTATTTT
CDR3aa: CASSPQFGTDTQYF

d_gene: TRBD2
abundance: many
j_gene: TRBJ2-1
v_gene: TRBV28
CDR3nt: TGTGCCAGTACCTTTAGCGGGAGCTCCTACAATGAGCAGTTCTTC
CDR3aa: CASTFSGSSYNEQFF

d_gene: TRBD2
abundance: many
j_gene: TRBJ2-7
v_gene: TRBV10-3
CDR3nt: TGTGCCATCAGAAGGACTAGCGGGAGCCTTAACGAGCAGTACTTC
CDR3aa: CAIRRTSGSLNEQYF

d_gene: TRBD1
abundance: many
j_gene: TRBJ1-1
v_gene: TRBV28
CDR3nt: TGTGCCAGCAGGAGGGACAGATTGAACACTGAAGCTTTCTTT
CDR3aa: CASRRDRLNTEAFF

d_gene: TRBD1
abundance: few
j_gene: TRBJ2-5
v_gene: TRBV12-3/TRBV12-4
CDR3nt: TGTGCCAGCAACACACAGGGGGCGCGAGAGACCCAGTACTTC
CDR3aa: CASNTQGARETQYF

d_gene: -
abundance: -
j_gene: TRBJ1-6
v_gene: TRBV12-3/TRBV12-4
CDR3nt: TGTGCCAGCAGTTTAAGGAGTAGCGGTTCACCCCTCCACTTT
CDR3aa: CASSLRSSGSPLHF

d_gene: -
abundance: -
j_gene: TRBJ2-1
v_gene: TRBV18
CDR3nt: TGTGCCAGCTCACCATCCGGTGGGGGCGTGGTTGATGAGCAGTTCTTC
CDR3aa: CASSPSGGGVVDEQFF

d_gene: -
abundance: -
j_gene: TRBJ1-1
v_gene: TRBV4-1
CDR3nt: TGCGCCAGCAGCCAAGGTCCGGAGAACACTGAAGCTTTCTTT
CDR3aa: CASSQGPENTEAFF

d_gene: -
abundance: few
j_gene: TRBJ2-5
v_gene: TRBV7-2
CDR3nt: TGTGCCAGCAGCTTAGCGGGTCGAGGGGCCGATGGGGAGACCCAGTACTTC
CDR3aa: CASSLAGRGADGETQYF

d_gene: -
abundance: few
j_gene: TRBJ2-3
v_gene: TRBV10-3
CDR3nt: TGTGCCATCAGTGTTAAAGATACGCAGTATTTT
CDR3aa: CAISVKDTQYF

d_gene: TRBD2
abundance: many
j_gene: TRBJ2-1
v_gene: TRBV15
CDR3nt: TGTGCCACCAGCGGTCACGGTAGCGGGGCTTACAATGAGCAGTTCTTC
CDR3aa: CATSGHGSGAYNEQFF

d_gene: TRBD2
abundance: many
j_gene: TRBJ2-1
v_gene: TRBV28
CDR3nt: TGTGCCAGCAGTTTCCTCGCGGGGGGGGACAATGAGCAGTTCTTC
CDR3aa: CASSFLAGGDNEQFF

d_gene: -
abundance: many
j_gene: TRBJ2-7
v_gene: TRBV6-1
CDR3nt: TGTGCCAGCAGTGACCAAACGGGGATGTACTTC
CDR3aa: CASSDQTGMYF

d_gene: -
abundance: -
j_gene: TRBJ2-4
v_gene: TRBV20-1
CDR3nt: TGCAGTGCTAGAGGGCAGCTAGCCAAAAACATTCAGTACTTC
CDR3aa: CSARGQLAKNIQYF

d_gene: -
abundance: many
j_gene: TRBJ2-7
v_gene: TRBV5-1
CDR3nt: TGCGCCAGCAGCTTCCGAGACAGTGGCTACGAGCAGTACTTC
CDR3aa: CASSFRDSGYEQYF